Listed below are T cell receptor beta chains from one sample, sequenced in a study of radiation and T cells in renal cell carcinoma. The data were produced by immunoSEQ multiplex PCR, yet TCRdb's version contains in-frame clones alone and is incomplete. The data show about 78,000 clones, 89% seen once. The specimen comprised blood, sampled from a patient whose treatment included radiotherapy and nephrectomy. These receptors were obtained from a woman between 65 and 79 years old with renal cell carcinoma. Both conserved end residues are part of each CDR3. D genes are given only for firm matches. Some rows have no size entry. The others give once, few or many, or a class for an expanded clone.

J gene,D gene,V gene,clone size,CDR3 protein,CDR3 DNA
TRBJ2-3,TRBD2,TRBV30,few,CAWSVFYHSGGEPSTDTQYF,TGTGCCTGGAGTGTTTTCTATCATAGCGGGGGTGAGCCTAGCACAGATACGCAGTATTTT
TRBJ2-3,-,TRBV5-1,-,CASSRSGSTDTQYF,TGCGCCAGCAGCCGAAGCGGTAGCACAGATACGCAGTATTTT
TRBJ2-1,-,TRBV30,-,CAWSVGYNEQFF,TGTGCCTGGAGTGTGGGCTACAATGAGCAGTTCTTC
TRBJ2-1,-,TRBV15,-,CATSREPGSEQFF,TGTGCCACCAGCAGAGAACCAGGAAGCGAGCAGTTCTTC
TRBJ1-2,-,TRBV2,-,CASREEGGGNYGYTF,TGTGCCAGCAGAGAGGAGGGGGGAGGAAACTATGGCTACACCTTC
TRBJ2-1,-,TRBV5-1,once,CASSLVVHSYNEQFF,TGCGCCAGCAGCTTGGTGGTTCACTCCTACAATGAGCAGTTCTTC
TRBJ2-1,TRBD1,TRBV5-6,-,CASSWGQGKYNEQFF,TGTGCCAGCAGCTGGGGACAGGGGAAATACAATGAGCAGTTCTTC
TRBJ2-7,-,TRBV4-2,-,CASSPWGTYEQYF,TGTGCCAGCAGCCCGTGGGGGACCTACGAGCAGTACTTC
TRBJ1-2,-,TRBV19,-,CASSIARNYGYTF,TGTGCCAGTAGTATCGCCCGAAACTATGGCTACACCTTC
TRBJ1-2,-,TRBV19,-,CASNGQQGRSYGYTF,TGTGCCAGTAACGGACAACAGGGCCGAAGCTATGGCTACACCTTC
TRBJ1-4,-,TRBV27,-,CASSPKAAIRGEKLFF,TGTGCCAGCAGTCCCAAAGCAGCCATAAGGGGGGAAAAACTGTTTTTT
TRBJ1-5,-,TRBV5-4,-,CASSLGPFRGGSNQPQHF,TGTGCCAGCAGCTTGGGCCCCTTCAGGGGAGGCAGCAATCAGCCCCAGCATTTT
TRBJ2-3,-,TRBV28,-,CASTLRVTDTQYF,TGTGCCAGCACCTTGAGAGTCACAGATACGCAGTATTTT
TRBJ1-4,TRBD1,TRBV5-6,-,CASSPDRNEKLFF,TGTGCCAGCAGCCCGGACAGGAATGAAAAACTGTTTTTT
TRBJ1-1,TRBD1,TRBV4-2,-,CASSQDPGGQGGRRTEAFF,TGTGCCAGCAGCCAAGATCCGGGGGGACAGGGGGGACGAAGGACTGAAGCTTTCTTT
TRBJ2-2,TRBD2,TRBV10-3,-,CATGALASVPGELFF,TGTGCCACCGGCGCACTAGCGAGTGTGCCCGGGGAGCTGTTTTTT
TRBJ2-5,TRBD2,TRBV7-2,-,CASSPPGLAGGETQYF,TGTGCCAGCAGCCCCCCGGGACTAGCGGGGGGGGAGACCCAGTACTTC
TRBJ1-5,-,TRBV29-1,-,CRFSSNQPQHF,TGCAGATTCAGTAGCAATCAGCCCCAGCATTTT
TRBJ2-7,TRBD2,TRBV2,-,CASSDFGTSGGYEQYF,TGTGCCAGCAGTGACTTCGGGACTAGCGGGGGGTACGAGCAGTACTTC
TRBJ1-6,-,TRBV7-2,-,CASSLGWQGRSPLHF,TGTGCCAGCAGCTTAGGATGGCAGGGAAGGTCACCCCTCCACTTT
TRBJ1-1,TRBD1,TRBV5-1,-,CASSTGQGNTEAFF,TGCGCCAGCAGCACGGGACAGGGAAACACTGAAGCTTTCTTT
TRBJ2-7,TRBD1,TRBV5-8,-,CASSLRQGPPEQYF,TGTGCCAGCAGCTTGAGACAGGGTCCCCCCGAGCAGTACTTC
TRBJ2-3,TRBD2,TRBV5-1,once,CASSPGLAGGPSTDTQYF,TGCGCCAGCAGCCCGGGACTAGCGGGGGGGCCTAGCACAGATACGCAGTATTTT
TRBJ1-1,-,TRBV30,few,CAWSLPPEGMSAFF,TGTGCCTGGAGTCTACCCCCAGAGGGAATGAGCGCTTTCTTT
TRBJ1-6,TRBD1,TRBV30,-,CAWHRGTAGTLHF,TGTGCCTGGCACAGGGGCACGGCTGGGACCCTCCACTTT
TRBJ1-4,-,TRBV5-5,few,CASSLWDGNEKLFF,TGTGCCAGCAGCTTGTGGGACGGAAATGAAAAACTGTTTTTT
TRBJ2-4,-,TRBV27,-,CASSQLPTSGKNIQYF,TGTGCCAGCAGCCAACTACCGACCTCGGGAAAAAACATTCAGTACTTC
TRBJ1-2,-,TRBV7-2,-,CASSLASGEYGYTF,TGTGCCAGCAGCTTAGCGTCAGGGGAGTATGGCTACACCTTC
TRBJ1-1,-,TRBV6-6,-,CASMKFTEAFF,TGTGCCAGCATGAAGTTCACTGAAGCTTTCTTT
TRBJ2-7,-,TRBV5-8,once,CASSFEQGFLRSYEQYF,TGTGCCAGCAGCTTCGAGCAGGGTTTCTTACGGTCCTACGAGCAGTACTTC
TRBJ2-7,TRBD1,TRBV29-1,-,CSGHNRGFEQYF,TGCAGCGGTCACAACAGGGGATTCGAGCAGTACTTC
TRBJ1-3,-,TRBV28,-,CASSPRGSGNTIYF,TGTGCCAGCAGTCCCAGGGGATCTGGAAACACCATATATTTT
TRBJ1-1,-,TRBV19,-,CATRSGPRAFF,TGTGCCACCCGGTCGGGTCCGCGCGCTTTCTTT
TRBJ2-7,-,TRBV5-1,-,CASSLEGGNPNERYF,TGCGCCAGCAGCTTGGAAGGGGGTAACCCCAACGAGCGGTACTTC
TRBJ1-2,-,TRBV2,-,CASSEGRAYGYTF,TGTGCCAGCAGTGAGGGACGAGCCTATGGCTACACCTTC
TRBJ1-4,-,TRBV9,once,CASSSTGTPNEKLFF,TGTGCCAGCAGCTCCACCGGGACACCCAATGAAAAACTGTTTTTT
TRBJ1-5,-,TRBV11-3,-,CASSLGETAPVHF,TGTGCCAGCAGCTTAGGAGAGACAGCCCCAGTTCATTTT
TRBJ2-7,-,TRBV5-4,-,CASSFLGGSYEQYF,TGTGCCAGCAGCTTTTTAGGGGGATCCTACGAGCAGTACTTC
TRBJ2-2,-,TRBV7-3,-,CASSLRGTGELFF,TGTGCCAGCAGCTTAAGAGGCACCGGGGAGCTGTTTTTT
TRBJ2-7,TRBD1,TRBV5-6,-,CASSFLGTGAGEQYF,TGTGCCAGCAGCTTTTTAGGGACAGGGGCTGGAGAGCAGTACTTC
TRBJ2-7,TRBD2,TRBV7-9,-,CASSLDRGVVEQYF,TGTGCCAGCAGCTTAGACCGGGGGGTTGTTGAGCAGTACTTC
TRBJ2-1,-,TRBV25-1,once,CASSPPNRLWEQFF,TGTGCCAGCAGTCCGCCGAATAGACTCTGGGAGCAGTTCTTC
TRBJ2-7,TRBD1,TRBV27,once,CASRVQGAISYEQYF,TGTGCCAGCAGAGTCCAGGGGGCGATCTCCTACGAGCAGTACTTC
TRBJ1-1,TRBD1,TRBV9,few,CASSVVAGGTEAFF,TGTGCCAGCAGCGTAGTTGCAGGGGGCACTGAAGCTTTCTTT
TRBJ2-1,-,TRBV9,once,CASSVARGNREQFF,TGTGCCAGCAGCGTAGCTCGAGGGAACCGTGAGCAGTTCTTC
TRBJ1-3,-,TRBV7-9,once,CASSGRQISGNTIYF,TGTGCCAGCAGCGGACGACAGATATCTGGAAACACCATATATTTT
TRBJ2-5,TRBD1,TRBV7-2,-,CASSLVDRAQETQYF,TGTGCCAGCAGCTTAGTCGACAGGGCCCAAGAGACCCAGTACTTC
TRBJ1-2,-,TRBV6-1,few,CASSEAGEGYGYTF,TGTGCCAGCAGTGAAGCGGGCGAGGGATATGGCTACACCTTC
TRBJ1-2,TRBD1,TRBV6-5,once,CASSYSQGASGYTF,TGTGCCAGCAGTTACTCGCAGGGGGCGTCTGGCTACACCTTC
TRBJ1-2,-,TRBV9,-,CASSLDRYGYTF,TGTGCCAGCAGCCTCGACAGGTATGGCTACACCTTC
TRBJ2-6,TRBD1,TRBV7-6,-,CASSPRDRHTSGANVLTF,TGTGCCAGCAGCCCGAGGGACAGACACACTTCTGGGGCCAACGTCCTGACTTTC
TRBJ2-3,TRBD2,TRBV11-3,-,CASSLDLAVSTDTQYF,TGTGCCAGCAGCTTAGATCTAGCGGTTAGCACAGATACGCAGTATTTT
TRBJ1-1,-,TRBV7-8,-,CASTPRRSEAFF,TGTGCCAGCACCCCCAGGCGGTCTGAAGCTTTCTTT
TRBJ1-1,TRBD1,TRBV29-1,-,CSSRQGAPNTEAFF,TGCAGCTCCCGACAGGGAGCACCGAACACTGAAGCTTTCTTT
TRBJ1-3,TRBD1,TRBV5-6,-,CASSLAADRYSSGNTIYF,TGTGCCAGCAGCTTGGCCGCGGACAGGTATTCCTCTGGAAACACCATATATTTT
TRBJ1-1,-,TRBV4-3,-,CASSRGQGAEAFF,TGCGCCAGCAGCCGCGGACAAGGGGCTGAAGCTTTCTTT
TRBJ2-2,TRBD2,TRBV29-1,-,CSAGLTNTGELFF,TGCAGCGCGGGACTAACGAACACCGGGGAGCTGTTTTTT
TRBJ2-3,TRBD1,TRBV19,-,CASSRGTGLTDTQYF,TGTGCCAGTAGTCGCGGGACAGGGTTAACAGATACGCAGTATTTT